The rows below give T cell receptor beta chains drawn from one sample of a study of Ad26.COV2.S vaccination and SARS-CoV-2 variants. The repertoire was sequenced with immunoSEQ multiplex PCR; TCRdb's copy has only in-frame clones and lacks some. The profile shows 350,000 to 450,000 clones, approximately 84% of them singletons. The sequencing used peripheral blood, collected in a trial of Ad26.COV2.S vaccine versus placebo. The receptors shown here come from a person aged 18 to 65 who received the Ad26.COV2.S COVID-19 vaccine or a placebo. Each CDR3 is given with its conserved first and last residue. Fields, in order: J gene, clone size, V gene, D gene, CDR3 protein. A D gene is named only where the DNA matches it firmly. The size entry is marked missing in some rows and otherwise reads once, few, many or a size class.

J: TRBJ2-7
size: -
V: TRBV7-9
D: TRBD2
CDR3: CASSLAGVSYEQYF

J: TRBJ1-2
size: -
V: TRBV30
D: TRBD1
CDR3: CAWSVLRDRSQFPYGYTF

J: TRBJ2-7
size: once
V: TRBV28
D: TRBD1
CDR3: CASRTNRGDRGTYEQYF

J: TRBJ2-3
size: -
V: TRBV28
D: -
CDR3: CASSPLSRDTQYF

J: TRBJ1-1
size: -
V: TRBV5-6
D: -
CDR3: CASSLEPDGTEAFF

J: TRBJ2-7
size: -
V: TRBV6-5
D: -
CDR3: CASSFLADHEQYF

J: TRBJ1-5
size: -
V: TRBV21-1
D: -
CDR3: CASSTPGTRSLGNQPQHF

J: TRBJ2-3
size: once
V: TRBV5-1
D: -
CDR3: CASSLALRERLHSTDTQYF

J: TRBJ2-5
size: -
V: TRBV6-5
D: -
CDR3: CASSLAHTTQETQYF

J: TRBJ1-3
size: -
V: TRBV5-4
D: -
CDR3: CASSREALGNTIYF

J: TRBJ1-3
size: -
V: TRBV6-1
D: -
CDR3: CASSEALRNTIYF

J: TRBJ2-7
size: -
V: TRBV28
D: TRBD1
CDR3: CASSSRDRHYEQYF

J: TRBJ2-5
size: -
V: TRBV27
D: TRBD2
CDR3: CASSYDGGKRGQETQYF

J: TRBJ2-2
size: -
V: TRBV6-1
D: -
CDR3: CASSDRGAGELFF

J: TRBJ2-1
size: -
V: TRBV7-8
D: -
CDR3: CASSLAGPSYNEQFF